One and the same sample provided the 11 T cell receptor beta chains below, sequenced in a study of glioma-infiltrating T cells. Amplification of TCR alpha and beta CDR3 regions from RNA used iRepertoire nested multiplex PCR. Each CDR3 protein is one row after TCRdb ran MiXCR on the multiplex PCR reads. The table includes approximately 20,000 distinct CDR3 sequences, around 23% detected once. The source material was glioma tissue, nonneoplastic brain tissue, or PBMCs (not recorded which). The receptors come from a human donor with low-grade glioma or glioblastoma, undergoing nonglioma brain surgery, or in good health (not recorded which).

In its sample, this clonotype was seen many times. The chain employs TRBV7-2 and TRBJ2-1, with 10 bases lining up with TRBD2. Losses at the gene ends were 5 bases for V and 7 bases for J; bases not matched to a gene: 8. CDR1 SGHTA and CDR2 FQGNSA come from the germline V gene. The CDR3 runs 15 residues. The CDR3 region is CASSKSGGALNEQFF. The CDR3 DNA follows: TGTGCCAGCAGCAAGAGCGGGGGGGCTTTAAATGAGCAGTTCTTC.

This clonotype came up many times. The J gene is TRBJ1-3, the V gene TRBV5-4; D perhaps matches TRBD1 (6 bases). V lost 4 bases, J lost 0 bases, and 14 bases lay in between. CDR3 length: 16 amino acids. The V gene's germline CDR1 is SGHNT and CDR2 YYREEE (reference sequence). The CDR3 region is CASSMAGASSGNTIYF. CDR3 coding DNA: TGTGCCAGCAGCATGGCGGGGGCAAGCTCTGGAAACACCATATATTTT.

In nucleotides, the CDR3 is TGTGCCAGCAGCCAACAGGTGGGCGGAAACACCATATATTTT. The encoded protein is CASSQQVGGNTIYF. V gene TRBV11-2 combines with J gene TRBJ1-3; maybe TRBD1 (5 bases). With 5 bases removed from V and 4 bases from J, the gap between germline ends came to 12 bases. The CDR3 covers 14 residues. Per the germline V gene, CDR1 is SGHAT and CDR2 is FQNNGV.

A remark on this clonotype: A much more abundant neighbour one base away suggests this may be a read error. Because the CDR3 is missing its conserved closing phenylalanine or tryptophan, this is likely a read error. The genes are TRBV18 and TRBJ2-3; maybe TRBD2 (6 bases). Per the germline V gene, CDR1 is KGHSH and CDR2 is LQKENI. V lost 2 bases and J 0 bases, leaving 12 bases between the germline ends. This CDR3 is 16 amino acids long. In nucleotides, the CDR3 is TGTGCCAGCTCACCATTAGCGGCTAGGAGCACAGATACGCAGTATTAT. Translating it yields CASSPLAARSTDTQYY.

This clonotype was found a few times. The rearrangement links TRBV28 to TRBJ2-5; D might be TRBD2 (7 bases). V dropped 4 bases and J dropped 2 bases, with 17 bases sitting between them. The CDR3 contains 16 residues. Germline V lookup: CDR1 MDHEN, CDR2 SYDVKM. This CDR3 reads CASSSQLRGQQETQYF. CDR3 DNA sequence: TGTGCCAGCAGTTCTCAACTGCGGGGGCAACAAGAGACCCAGTACTTC.

In its sample, this clonotype ranks as medium-sized. The chain couples TRBV6-1 to TRBJ2-1; 8 positions match TRBD2. Germline CDR1 reads MNHNS; CDR2 reads SASEGT. Trimming cost V 3 bases and J 14 bases; bases outside gene matches: 3. The CDR3 is 11 amino acids. In DNA form, the CDR3 reads TGTGCCAGCAGTGACCACGGGGGGGAGTTCTTC. This translates into CASSDHGGEFF.

Concerning this clonotype: This clone may be a read error of a much larger clone one base away. The rearrangement uses TRBV20-1 and TRBJ2-7; 7 nucleotides align to TRBD1. From germline, CDR1 is DFQATT and CDR2 SNEGSKA (reference sequence). CDR3 length equals 15 residues. The CDR3 protein is CSASRARQGMYEQCF. The CDR3 DNA reads TGCAGTGCTAGCAGGGCTAGACAGGGAATGTACGAGCAGTGCTTC.

The chain uses TRBV7-6 and TRBJ1-1; D perhaps matches TRBD1 (6 bases). Germline V gives CDR1 SGHVS, CDR2 FNYEAQ. Trimming pared 5 bases from V and 1 base from J, leaving 8 bases between. The CDR3 extends over 13 amino acids. The CDR3 DNA reads TGTGCCAGCAGCCTGGGACAGAACACTGAAGCTTTCTTT. It is translated as CASSLGQNTEAFF.

The V and J genes are TRBV6-6 and TRBJ2-2, with D perhaps TRBD1 or TRBD2 (5 bases each). This CDR3 spans 17 amino acids. CDR1 is MNHNY and CDR2 is SVGAGI in the germline V gene (reference sequence). Trimming took 2 bases from V and 6 from J, leaving 19 bases between them. Here the CDR3 reads CASSYPPGRGAAGELFF. In DNA form, the CDR3 reads TGTGCCAGCAGTTACCCCCCGGGGCGAGGAGCAGCCGGGGAGCTGTTTTTT.

V gene TRBV11-1 combines with J gene TRBJ2-1; 10 positions agree with TRBD2. Germline V lookup: CDR1 SGHAT, CDR2 FQDESV (reference sequence). CDR3 length: 15 amino acids. Trimming cost V 6 bases and J 4 bases; bases outside gene matches: 6. CDR3 nucleotides: TGTGCCAGCAGGTCCGGGACTAGCGCATACAATGAGCAGTTCTTC. Translating it yields CASRSGTSAYNEQFF.

For this clonotype: A much larger clone lies a single base off, so this may be a read error. V and J are TRBV25-1 and TRBJ1-2; a weak D match, TRBD1 (6 bases). Germline lookup yields CDR1 MGHDK and CDR2 SYGVNS. The CDR3 spans 16 residues. The V gene lost 8 bases and the J gene lost 1 base, with 20 bases spanning the gap. The CDR3 bases are TGTGCCAGCTGGGAGGCCATCCGGGGGCGTAACTATGGCTACACCTTC. Protein sequence: CASWEAIRGRNYGYTF.